Shown below are 4 T cell receptor beta chains from a single sample sequenced in a study of blood T cell repertoires in COVID-19. Method: immunoSEQ multiplex PCR; TCRdb's copy keeps in-frame clones and lacks some. The sample has roughly 330,000 clones, about 87% seen once. The sample consisted of peripheral blood. The source of these receptors is a man aged 25-45 years with COVID-19, enrolled during active disease.

The chain carries TRBV5-1 and TRBJ2-5, with TRBD1 identical over 10 bases. Unmatched junction bases numbered 11, after V lost 4 bases and J lost 5 bases. The CDR3 totals 16 residues. Germline V lookup: CDR1 SGHRS, CDR2 YFSETQ. The CDR3 reads CASSLVGDRGRETQYF. CDR3 DNA sequence: TGCGCCAGCAGCCTGGTTGGGGACAGGGGACGGGAGACCCAGTACTTC. The full variable domain, its missing parts supplied by reference TRBV5-1 and TRBJ2-5, is KAGVTQTPRYLIKTRGQQVTLSCSPISGHRSVSWYQQTPGQGLQFLFEYFSETQRNKGNFPGRFSGRQFSNSRSEMNVSTLELGDSALYLCASSLVGDRGRETQYFGPGTRLLVL.

The chain combines TRBV19 with TRBJ2-7; 10 positions agree with TRBD2. The germline V gene has CDR1 LNHDA and CDR2 SQIVND (reference sequence). The V gene end was trimmed by 2 bases and the J gene end by 5 bases; junction bases not matched to a gene: 6. The length of the CDR3 is 15 residues. The CDR3 nucleotides are TGTGCCAGTAGTATACGGGCTAGCGGGAGAGACGAGCAGTACTTC. This sequence encodes CASSIRASGRDEQYF.

This chain uses TRBV7-2 with TRBJ1-1; the D is unclear. The germline gives CDR1 SGHTA, CDR2 FQGNSA. The V end lost 0 bases, the J end lost 4 bases, and 12 bases lay between the germline ends. The CDR3 extends over 15 amino acids. Here the CDR3 reads CASSLASLGGTEAFF. The CDR3 coding sequence is TGTGCCAGCAGCTTAGCAAGTCTGGGAGGCACTGAAGCTTTCTTT. Full variable domain (outside the CDR3, taken from reference TRBV7-2 and TRBJ1-1): GAGVSQSPSNKVTEKGKDVELRCDPISGHTALYWYRQSLGQGLEFLIYFQGNSAPDKSGLPSDRFSAERTGGSVSTLTIQRTQQEDSAVYLCASSLASLGGTEAFFGQGTRLTVV.

This chain connects TRBV5-4 to TRBJ1-1; 7 nucleotides align to TRBD1. J gave up 0 bases and V 3 bases, and 5 bases lay outside the gene matches. There are 15 residues in the CDR3. Germline assignment: CDR1 SGHNT and CDR2 YYREEE (reference sequence). CDR3 nucleotides: TGTGCCAGCAGCTGGACAGGCCGGATGAACACTGAAGCTTTCTTT. It yields the protein CASSWTGRMNTEAFF.